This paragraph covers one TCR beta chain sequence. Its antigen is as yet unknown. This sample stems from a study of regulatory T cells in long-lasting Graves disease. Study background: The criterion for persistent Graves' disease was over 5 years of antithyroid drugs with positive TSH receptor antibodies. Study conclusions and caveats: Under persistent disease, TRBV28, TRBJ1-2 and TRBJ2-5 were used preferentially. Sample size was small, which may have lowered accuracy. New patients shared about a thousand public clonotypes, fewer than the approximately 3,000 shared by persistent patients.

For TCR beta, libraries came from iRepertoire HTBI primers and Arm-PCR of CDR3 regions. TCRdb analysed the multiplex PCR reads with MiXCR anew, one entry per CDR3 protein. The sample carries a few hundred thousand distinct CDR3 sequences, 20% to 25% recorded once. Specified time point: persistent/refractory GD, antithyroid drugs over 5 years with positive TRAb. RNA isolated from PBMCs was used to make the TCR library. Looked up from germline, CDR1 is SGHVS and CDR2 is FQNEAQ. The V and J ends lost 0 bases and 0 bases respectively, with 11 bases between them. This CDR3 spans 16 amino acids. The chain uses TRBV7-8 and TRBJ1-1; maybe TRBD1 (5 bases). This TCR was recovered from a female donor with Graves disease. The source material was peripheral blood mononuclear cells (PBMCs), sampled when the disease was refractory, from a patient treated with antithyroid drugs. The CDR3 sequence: CASSLATVTVNTEAFF. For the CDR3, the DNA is TGTGCCAGCAGCTTAGCGACCGTGACAGTGAACACTGAAGCTTTCTTT.